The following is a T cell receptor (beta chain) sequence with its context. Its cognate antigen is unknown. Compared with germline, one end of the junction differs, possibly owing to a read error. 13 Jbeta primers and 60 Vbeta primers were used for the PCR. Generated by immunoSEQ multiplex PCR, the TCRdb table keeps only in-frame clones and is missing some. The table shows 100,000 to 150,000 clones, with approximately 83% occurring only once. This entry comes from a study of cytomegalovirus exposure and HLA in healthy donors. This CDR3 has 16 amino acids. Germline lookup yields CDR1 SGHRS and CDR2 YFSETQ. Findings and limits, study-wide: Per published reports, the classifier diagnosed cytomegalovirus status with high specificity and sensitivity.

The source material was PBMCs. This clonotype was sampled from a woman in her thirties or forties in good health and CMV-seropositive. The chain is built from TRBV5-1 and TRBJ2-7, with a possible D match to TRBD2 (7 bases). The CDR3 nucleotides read TGCGCCAGCAACTTGGATCCGGGGGGCATCTCCTACGAGCAGTACTTC. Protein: CASNLDPGGISYEQYF.